The 8 T cell receptor beta chains below come from one sample, sequenced in a study of Graves' ophthalmopathy and Graves' hyperthyroidism. Amplified TCR beta CDR3 regions were obtained using RNA transcripts as template. First-round RT-PCR used HTBI primers; second-round multiplex PCR followed. TCRdb used MiXCR to reprocess the multiplex PCR reads, holding one entry per CDR3 protein. Of hundreds of thousands of distinct CDR3 sequences in the sample, 35% to 50% were seen once. The material sequenced was peripheral blood. These receptors were taken from an adult man with Graves' ophthalmopathy.

The chain links TRBV25-1 to TRBJ1-4; D ambiguous. Trimming cost V 6 bases and J 4 bases, with 9 bases left between them. The length of the CDR3 is 13 residues. Germline V gene sequence: CDR1 MGHDK, CDR2 SYGVNS. The CDR3 DNA reads TGTGCCAGCAGGGGCCGTGGTAATGAAAAACTGTTTTTT. Its protein product is CASRGRGNEKLFF.

The chain has TRBV7-9 and TRBJ1-2; D is unresolved. Trimming stripped 2 bases from V and 2 bases from J, with 9 bases between. Per germline, CDR1 SEHNR and CDR2 FQNEAQ (reference sequence). This CDR3 has 14 amino acids. CDR3 loop: CASSLPTPNYGYTF. The DNA for the CDR3 is TGTGCCAGCAGCTTACCCACACCGAACTATGGCTACACCTTC.

This clonotype was counted once. A much larger clone differs from this one at a single base, so this may be a read error. This sequence joins TRBV11-2 and TRBJ1-5; D not certain. V was shortened by 4 bases and J by 10 bases, with 17 bases between the two germline ends. The CDR3 consists of 14 residues. Per germline, CDR1 SGHAT and CDR2 FQNNGV. The CDR3 here is CASSSGRGSHPQHF. As DNA, the CDR3 is TGTGCCAGCAGCTCGGGCCGCGGAAGTCACCCCCAGCATTTT. Full variable domain (rest looked up from reference TRBV11-2 and TRBJ1-5): EAGVAQSPRYKIIEKRQSVAFWCNPISGHATLYWYQQILGQGPKLLIQFQNNGVVDDSQLPKDRFSAERLKGVDSTLKIQPAKLEDSAVYLCASSSGRGSHPQHFGDGTRLSIL.

This clonotype has a count of ten or more. The chain is built from TRBV24-1 and TRBJ2-7; the match to TRBD2 covers 8 bases. The CDR3 extends over 14 amino acids. CDR1 KGHDR and CDR2 SFDVKD come from the germline V gene. V lost 3 bases, J lost 5 bases, and 5 bases stayed unmatched. The CDR3 sequence: CATSDPGLGDEQYF. Written as DNA, the CDR3 is TGTGCCACCAGTGATCCGGGACTAGGGGACGAGCAGTACTTC.

This chain joins TRBV4-2 and TRBJ2-7; 12 bases map to TRBD1. Germline assignment: CDR1 LGHNA and CDR2 YNFKEQ. The J segment lost 5 bases and the V segment lost 1 base, leaving 9 bases of the junction unmatched. This CDR3 comprises 17 residues. For the CDR3, the DNA is TGTGCCAGCAGCCAAGCATTCCTCGGGACAGGGGGCCACGAGCAGTACTTC. It encodes CASSQAFLGTGGHEQYF.

The chain carries TRBV10-3 and TRBJ1-2, with 7 bases identical to TRBD1. CDR1 ENHRY and CDR2 SYGVKD come from the germline V gene. CDR3 length equals 13 residues. J gave up 4 bases and V 3 bases, and 2 bases lay outside the gene matches. The CDR3: CAISEGTAYGYTF. In DNA, the CDR3 is TGTGCCATCAGTGAAGGGACAGCCTATGGCTACACCTTC.

CDR3 bases: TGTGCCTCGGGGGGGACAAGGGAGCTGTTTTTT. It specifies CASGGTRELFF. The chain recombines TRBV10-3 with TRBJ2-2; 8 bases are a match to TRBD2. Germline loops: CDR1 ENHRY, CDR2 SYGVKD. The CDR3 runs to 11 residues. V shed 11 bases, J shed 9 bases, and the junction held 5 bases outside the gene matches.

This clonotype was found many times. V is TRBV29-1 and J is TRBJ1-1; tentatively, D is TRBD1 (5 bases). V gave up 1 base and J gave up 5 bases, with 11 bases separating them. Germline-derived CDR1 and CDR2 are SQVTM and ANQGSEA. The CDR3 runs to 13 residues. DNA of the CDR3: TGCAGCGTTGAAGCCCAGGGAGGGACTGAAGCTTTCTTT. Amino acid sequence: CSVEAQGGTEAFF.